A selection of T cell receptor beta chains follows, all from one sample in a study of blood T cell repertoires in COVID-19. The method was immunoSEQ multiplex PCR; TCRdb's version includes in-frame clones alone and lacks a portion of them. The sample holds roughly 120,000 clones; over 80% are singletons and the top ten take 1.5% to 2%. Sequenced sample: peripheral blood. Source of these receptors: a man in his sixties or seventies with acute or convalescent COVID-19. The CDR3 runs from the conserved cysteine through the conserved F or W. A D gene is named only where the DNA matches it firmly. Some rows mark clone size as missing; the rest say once, few, many or name a class of expanded clone.

clone_size: -; v_call: TRBV5-1; d_call: -; j_call: TRBJ2-5; cdr3_aa: CASSHTGYQETQYF; cdr3_nt: TGCGCCAGCAGTCATACAGGGTACCAAGAGACCCAGTACTTC
clone_size: -; v_call: TRBV6-6; d_call: TRBD1; j_call: TRBJ1-1; cdr3_aa: CASSRNRGSTEAFF; cdr3_nt: TGTGCCAGCAGCCGCAACAGGGGAAGCACTGAAGCTTTCTTT
clone_size: -; v_call: TRBV28; d_call: TRBD1; j_call: TRBJ1-4; cdr3_aa: CASRTDRGGEKLFF; cdr3_nt: TGTGCCAGCAGGACAGACAGGGGTGGTGAAAAACTGTTTTTT
clone_size: few; v_call: TRBV6-8; d_call: TRBD2; j_call: TRBJ2-7; cdr3_aa: CASSYSPPGSGGDSYEQYF; cdr3_nt: TGTGCCAGCAGTTACTCGCCCCCGGGGAGCGGGGGGGACTCCTACGAGCAGTACTTC
clone_size: -; v_call: TRBV27; d_call: -; j_call: TRBJ1-2; cdr3_aa: CASSNTGSLNGYTF; cdr3_nt: TGTGCCAGCAGCAACACAGGGAGTCTTAATGGCTACACCTTC
clone_size: -; v_call: TRBV9; d_call: -; j_call: TRBJ1-2; cdr3_aa: CASSVIGSYGYTF; cdr3_nt: TGTGCCAGCAGCGTAATAGGGAGCTATGGCTACACCTTC
clone_size: -; v_call: TRBV10-3; d_call: TRBD1; j_call: TRBJ1-2; cdr3_aa: CAISESGQANYGYTF; cdr3_nt: TGTGCCATCAGTGAGTCCGGACAGGCTAACTATGGCTACACCTTC
clone_size: -; v_call: TRBV3-1/TRBV3-2; d_call: TRBD1; j_call: TRBJ1-1; cdr3_aa: CASSLTGGTEAFF; cdr3_nt: TGTGCCAGCAGCCTGACAGGGGGGACTGAAGCTTTCTTT
clone_size: -; v_call: TRBV5-6; d_call: TRBD1; j_call: TRBJ1-1; cdr3_aa: CASSIQDRASFF; cdr3_nt: TGTGCCAGCAGCATACAGGACAGGGCGTCTTTCTTT
clone_size: -; v_call: TRBV5-4; d_call: TRBD1; j_call: TRBJ1-1; cdr3_aa: CASSLGAGGYTEAFF; cdr3_nt: TGTGCCAGCAGCTTGGGCGCAGGGGGGTACACTGAAGCTTTCTTT
clone_size: -; v_call: TRBV5-1; d_call: TRBD2; j_call: TRBJ2-3; cdr3_aa: CASSFSGGQGGDTQYF; cdr3_nt: TGCGCCAGCAGCTTTAGCGGGGGCCAAGGGGGAGATACGCAGTATTTT
clone_size: few; v_call: TRBV27; d_call: TRBD1; j_call: TRBJ1-4; cdr3_aa: CASRDRVFSTNEKLFF; cdr3_nt: TGTGCCAGCAGAGACAGGGTCTTTTCAACTAATGAAAAACTGTTTTTT
clone_size: few; v_call: TRBV4-2; d_call: -; j_call: TRBJ1-5; cdr3_aa: CASSQDLADQPQHF; cdr3_nt: TGTGCCAGCAGCCAAGATCTAGCCGATCAGCCCCAGCATTTT
clone_size: -; v_call: TRBV5-1; d_call: -; j_call: TRBJ2-1; cdr3_aa: CASSLFGGGLALSHNEQFF; cdr3_nt: TGCGCCAGCAGCTTGTTCGGGGGAGGATTGGCCTTGAGCCACAATGAGCAGTTCTTC
clone_size: few; v_call: TRBV3-1/TRBV3-2; d_call: -; j_call: TRBJ2-1; cdr3_aa: CASSQEGGGTNEQFF; cdr3_nt: TGTGCCAGCAGCCAAGAAGGGGGGGGGACCAATGAGCAGTTCTTC
clone_size: -; v_call: TRBV18; d_call: -; j_call: TRBJ2-5; cdr3_aa: CASLPNTGFQETQYF; cdr3_nt: TGTGCCAGCTTACCGAACACAGGGTTCCAAGAGACCCAGTACTTC
clone_size: -; v_call: TRBV4-2; d_call: -; j_call: TRBJ1-5; cdr3_aa: CASSQSDRDQPQHF; cdr3_nt: TGTGCCAGCAGCCAATCAGACAGAGATCAGCCCCAGCATTTT
clone_size: -; v_call: TRBV3-1/TRBV3-2; d_call: -; j_call: TRBJ1-1; cdr3_aa: CASSQYMLNTEAFF; cdr3_nt: TGTGCCAGCAGCCAATATATGTTGAACACTGAAGCTTTCTTT
clone_size: -; v_call: TRBV24-1; d_call: -; j_call: TRBJ2-1; cdr3_aa: CATSDSDSSYYEQFF; cdr3_nt: TGTGCCACCAGTGATTCGGACAGCTCCTACTATGAGCAGTTCTTC
clone_size: -; v_call: TRBV10-3; d_call: TRBD1; j_call: TRBJ1-1; cdr3_aa: CAITLGQGFRNTEAFF; cdr3_nt: TGTGCCATCACGCTGGGACAGGGTTTTCGCAACACTGAAGCTTTCTTT
clone_size: -; v_call: TRBV9; d_call: -; j_call: TRBJ1-2; cdr3_aa: CASSALQGRSGYTF; cdr3_nt: TGTGCCAGCAGCGCCCTCCAGGGTAGATCTGGCTACACCTTC
clone_size: -; v_call: TRBV6-1; d_call: TRBD1; j_call: TRBJ2-1; cdr3_aa: CASSEMGTGWYGEQFF; cdr3_nt: TGTGCCAGCAGTGAAATGGGGACAGGGTGGTACGGTGAGCAGTTCTTC
clone_size: -; v_call: TRBV30; d_call: TRBD2; j_call: TRBJ2-3; cdr3_aa: CAWSVQRTSGPGDTQYF; cdr3_nt: TGTGCCTGGAGTGTACAAAGGACTAGCGGACCGGGGGATACGCAGTATTTT
clone_size: -; v_call: TRBV27; d_call: TRBD2; j_call: TRBJ2-1; cdr3_aa: CASSPVLAGGYNEQFF; cdr3_nt: TGTGCCAGCAGTCCCGTACTAGCGGGGGGCTACAATGAGCAGTTCTTC
clone_size: -; v_call: TRBV3-1/TRBV3-2; d_call: TRBD2; j_call: TRBJ2-5; cdr3_aa: CASSRGLAGGPYQETQYF; cdr3_nt: TGTGCCAGCAGCCGAGGACTAGCGGGGGGGCCCTATCAAGAGACCCAGTACTTC
clone_size: -; v_call: TRBV10-1; d_call: -; j_call: TRBJ1-1; cdr3_aa: CASSAGGGTEAFF; cdr3_nt: TGCGCCAGCAGTGCGGGAGGGGGGACTGAAGCTTTCTTT
clone_size: -; v_call: TRBV21-1; d_call: -; j_call: TRBJ2-4; cdr3_aa: CASSKIAGSGNSKNIQYF; cdr3_nt: TGTGCCAGCAGCAAAATAGCGGGGAGCGGTAATTCCAAAAACATTCAGTACTTC
clone_size: few; v_call: TRBV18; d_call: TRBD1; j_call: TRBJ2-1; cdr3_aa: CASSPPGQGANEQFF; cdr3_nt: TGTGCCAGCTCACCCCCGGGCCAGGGGGCAAATGAGCAGTTCTTC
clone_size: -; v_call: TRBV27; d_call: TRBD1; j_call: TRBJ1-2; cdr3_aa: CASRRTGLSNYGYTF; cdr3_nt: TGTGCCAGCAGGCGGACAGGGTTATCCAACTATGGCTACACCTTC
clone_size: -; v_call: TRBV10-3; d_call: -; j_call: TRBJ2-6; cdr3_aa: CAINTGSGANVLTF; cdr3_nt: TGTGCCATCAATACAGGGTCTGGGGCCAACGTCCTGACTTTC
clone_size: -; v_call: TRBV19; d_call: -; j_call: TRBJ2-1; cdr3_aa: CASSRRGDNEQFF; cdr3_nt: TGTGCCAGTAGTCGCAGGGGGGACAATGAGCAGTTCTTC
clone_size: -; v_call: TRBV7-8; d_call: -; j_call: TRBJ1-2; cdr3_aa: CASTEDRLIYGYTF; cdr3_nt: TGTGCCAGCACCGAGGACAGATTAATCTATGGCTACACCTTC
clone_size: -; v_call: TRBV18; d_call: TRBD2; j_call: TRBJ2-1; cdr3_aa: CASSPKSSGGAGEQFF; cdr3_nt: TGTGCCAGCTCACCAAAGTCTAGCGGGGGGGCCGGAGAGCAGTTCTTC
clone_size: -; v_call: TRBV2; d_call: -; j_call: TRBJ1-2; cdr3_aa: CASSYFGREGFF; cdr3_nt: TGTGCCAGCAGTTACTTTGGCAGGGAGGGCTTCTTC
clone_size: -; v_call: TRBV18; d_call: TRBD1; j_call: TRBJ1-2; cdr3_aa: CASSPWTGAGANYGYTF; cdr3_nt: TGTGCCAGCTCACCTTGGACAGGGGCGGGGGCTAACTATGGCTACACCTTC
clone_size: -; v_call: TRBV18; d_call: TRBD1; j_call: TRBJ2-5; cdr3_aa: CASSLWGTEGTQYF; cdr3_nt: TGTGCCAGCTCACTCTGGGGGACAGAAGGGACCCAGTACTTC
clone_size: once; v_call: TRBV7-9; d_call: -; j_call: TRBJ2-2; cdr3_aa: CASNYRLGNTGELFF; cdr3_nt: TGTGCCAGCAACTACAGGTTGGGGAACACCGGGGAGCTGTTTTTT
clone_size: -; v_call: TRBV3-1/TRBV3-2; d_call: -; j_call: TRBJ1-2; cdr3_aa: CASSQEGLANYGYTF; cdr3_nt: TGTGCCAGCAGCCAAGAGGGACTAGCTAACTATGGCTACACCTTC
clone_size: -; v_call: TRBV7-2; d_call: -; j_call: TRBJ2-5; cdr3_aa: CASSAPTGGRTQYF; cdr3_nt: TGTGCCAGCAGCGCCCCGACAGGTGGTCGGACCCAGTACTTC
clone_size: -; v_call: TRBV6-1; d_call: -; j_call: TRBJ1-2; cdr3_aa: CASSEDSYGYTF; cdr3_nt: TGTGCCAGCAGTGAAGACAGCTATGGCTACACCTTC
clone_size: many; v_call: TRBV28; d_call: -; j_call: TRBJ1-5; cdr3_aa: CASKPRVQPQHF; cdr3_nt: TGTGCCAGCAAACCGAGAGTCCAGCCCCAGCATTTT
clone_size: once; v_call: TRBV2; d_call: -; j_call: TRBJ1-2; cdr3_aa: CASSEFGGRGTNYGYTF; cdr3_nt: TGTGCCAGCAGTGAATTCGGAGGGAGGGGCACAAACTATGGCTACACCTTC
clone_size: -; v_call: TRBV9; d_call: TRBD1; j_call: TRBJ1-2; cdr3_aa: CASSVGQGEYYGYTF; cdr3_nt: TGTGCCAGCAGCGTCGGACAGGGGGAATACTATGGCTACACCTTC
clone_size: -; v_call: TRBV27; d_call: -; j_call: TRBJ1-1; cdr3_aa: CASSYDRRNTEAFF; cdr3_nt: TGTGCCAGCAGTTATGACAGGCGGAACACTGAAGCTTTCTTT
clone_size: -; v_call: TRBV5-1; d_call: -; j_call: TRBJ1-2; cdr3_aa: CASTPRGGANYGYTF; cdr3_nt: TGCGCCAGCACCCCCCGGGGGGGCGCGAACTATGGCTACACCTTC
clone_size: few; v_call: TRBV27; d_call: -; j_call: TRBJ1-1; cdr3_aa: CASSLFGRDYMNTEAFF; cdr3_nt: TGTGCCAGCAGTTTATTTGGCAGGGACTACATGAACACTGAAGCTTTCTTT
clone_size: -; v_call: TRBV6-5; d_call: TRBD1; j_call: TRBJ2-7; cdr3_aa: CASSARQGAREQYF; cdr3_nt: TGTGCCAGCAGCGCTAGACAGGGGGCTAGGGAGCAGTACTTC
clone_size: -; v_call: TRBV3-1/TRBV3-2; d_call: -; j_call: TRBJ2-2; cdr3_aa: CASSQRLSGELFF; cdr3_nt: TGTGCCAGCAGCCAACGGTTGTCCGGGGAGCTGTTTTTT
clone_size: -; v_call: TRBV19; d_call: -; j_call: TRBJ2-7; cdr3_aa: CASRPGHPGSYEQYF; cdr3_nt: TGTGCCAGTAGGCCCGGACATCCCGGCTCCTACGAGCAGTACTTC
clone_size: -; v_call: TRBV18; d_call: -; j_call: TRBJ1-1; cdr3_aa: CASSNLPTEAFF; cdr3_nt: TGTGCCAGCTCCAACCTACCCACTGAAGCTTTCTTT
clone_size: few; v_call: TRBV19; d_call: TRBD1; j_call: TRBJ1-2; cdr3_aa: CASSLRTGEVHGYTF; cdr3_nt: TGTGCCAGTAGTTTAAGGACAGGGGAGGTTCATGGCTACACCTTC
clone_size: -; v_call: TRBV5-8; d_call: -; j_call: TRBJ2-7; cdr3_aa: CASSSTGSTYEQYF; cdr3_nt: TGTGCCAGCAGCTCAACAGGTTCCACCTACGAGCAGTACTTC
clone_size: -; v_call: TRBV3-1/TRBV3-2; d_call: -; j_call: TRBJ2-5; cdr3_aa: CASSQAQETQYF; cdr3_nt: TGTGCCAGCAGCCAGGCCCAAGAGACCCAGTACTTC
clone_size: -; v_call: TRBV5-6; d_call: TRBD1; j_call: TRBJ2-7; cdr3_aa: CASSWDRSTYEQYF; cdr3_nt: TGTGCCAGCAGCTGGGACAGGTCCACCTACGAGCAGTACTTC
clone_size: -; v_call: TRBV7-8; d_call: -; j_call: TRBJ2-1; cdr3_aa: CASSQGLEQFF; cdr3_nt: TGTGCCAGCAGCCAGGGACTGGAGCAGTTCTTC
clone_size: -; v_call: TRBV5-1; d_call: -; j_call: TRBJ2-3; cdr3_aa: CASLRASANTDTQYF; cdr3_nt: TGCGCCAGCTTGAGGGCATCCGCTAACACAGATACGCAGTATTTT
clone_size: -; v_call: TRBV19; d_call: -; j_call: TRBJ1-6; cdr3_aa: CATTEGFANSPLHF; cdr3_nt: TGTGCCACCACTGAGGGCTTTGCGAATTCACCCCTCCACTTT
clone_size: -; v_call: TRBV5-1; d_call: -; j_call: TRBJ1-2; cdr3_aa: CASSLETGWGYGYTF; cdr3_nt: TGCGCCAGCAGCTTGGAAACAGGGTGGGGATATGGCTACACCTTC
clone_size: -; v_call: TRBV7-9; d_call: -; j_call: TRBJ1-4; cdr3_aa: CASSVSSFEKLFF; cdr3_nt: TGTGCCTCCTCTGTATCTAGTTTTGAAAAACTGTTTTTT
clone_size: many; v_call: TRBV6-2/TRBV6-3; d_call: -; j_call: TRBJ1-1; cdr3_aa: CASSFLEGAEAFF; cdr3_nt: TGTGCCAGCAGTTTCCTTGAGGGGGCTGAAGCTTTCTTT